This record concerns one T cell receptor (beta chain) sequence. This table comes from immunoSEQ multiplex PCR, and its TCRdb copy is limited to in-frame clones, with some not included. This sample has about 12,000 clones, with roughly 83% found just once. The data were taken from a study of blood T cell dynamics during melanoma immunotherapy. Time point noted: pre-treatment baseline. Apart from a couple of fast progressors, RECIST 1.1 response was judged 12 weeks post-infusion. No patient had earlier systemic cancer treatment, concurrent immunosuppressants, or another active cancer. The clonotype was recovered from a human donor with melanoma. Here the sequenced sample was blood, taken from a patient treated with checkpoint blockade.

The CDR3 reads CASSQDPIGSGSYNEQFF. The DNA of the CDR3 is TGTGCCAGCAGCCAAGACCCCATTGGTAGCGGGTCCTACAATGAGCAGTTCTTC. The chain has TRBV4-2 and TRBJ2-1; TRBD2 matches 7 bases. Germline V gives CDR1 LGHNA, CDR2 YNFKEQ. The CDR3 contains 18 residues. Trimming at V came to 0 bases and at J to 1 base, leaving 9 bases not matched to a gene.